This T cell receptor (beta chain) is drawn from a study of T-cell memory formation after mild COVID-19. The table lists this clonotype with a few counts. One entry per CDR3 protein, called by TCRdb with MiXCR from the 5' RACE reads. The sample gives around 310,000 distinct CDR3 sequences, roughly 15% of which show up once; about 22% is in the top ten. CDR3 length: 14 residues. The germline V and J ends were trimmed by 5 bases and 2 bases, with 10 bases remaining between them. CDR1 and CDR2 from the germline V gene are LNHNV and YYDKDF (reference sequence). The rearrangement joins TRBV15 to TRBJ2-4, with D maybe TRBD1 (6 bases). This clonotype originated in a man between 18 and 35 years old who had mild COVID-19 (a few samples of this study predate the infection). Cell type and time point are not known. The sample was PBMCs or a T cell subset sorted from them (not recorded which). In DNA, the CDR3 is TGTGCCACCAGCCCACAGGGACCCAAAAACATTCAGTACTTC. This sequence encodes CATSPQGPKNIQYF.